These T cell receptor beta chains were read from a single sample in a study of tumor-infiltrating lymphocytes in primary liver carcinoma. TCRdb redid the calling of the multiplex PCR reads with MiXCR, one entry per CDR3 protein. The sample has approximately 330,000 distinct CDR3 sequences; less than 70% are singletons. The sequenced sample consisted of peripheral blood. The origin of the receptors is a middle-aged man with primary liver carcinoma and hepatitis B virus infection. The CDR3 runs from the conserved cysteine through the conserved F or W. A D gene is named only where the DNA matches it firmly. Expanded clones are given a class, and other clones once, few, many or no size at all.

J | size | V | D | CDR3 | DNA
TRBJ1-1 | NA | TRBV11-2 | NA | CACSPRAVQETEAFF | TGTGCCTGCAGCCCCCGTGCAGTTCAAGAGACTGAAGCTTTCTTT
TRBJ2-2 | NA | TRBV4-1 | TRBD1 | CASNNMDRGLTGELFF | TGCGCCAGCAACAATATGGACAGGGGGTTAACCGGGGAACTGTTTTTT
TRBJ2-7 | few | TRBV10-2 | TRBD2 | CASSAGTSGNEQYF | TGCGCCAGCAGTGCTGGGACTAGCGGAAACGAGCAGTACTTC
TRBJ2-2 | NA | TRBV11-2 | NA | CASSLLSVNTGELFF | TGTGCCAGCAGCTTATTGTCTGTGAACACCGGGGAACTGTTTTTT
TRBJ2-7 | NA | TRBV6-4 | TRBD2 | CASSDCPKASGHFYEQYF | TGTGCCAGCAGTGACTGTCCAAAAGCTAGCGGCCACTTCTACGAGCAGTACTTC
TRBJ2-7 | NA | TRBV11-2 | NA | CASSLDWAGPYERYF | TGTGCCAGCAGCTTAGATTGGGCAGGGCCCTACGAACGGTACTTC
TRBJ2-7 | many | TRBV4-1 | NA | CASSQEPGRGQYF | TGCGCCAGCAGCCAAGAACCCGGCCGAGGGCAGTACTTC
TRBJ2-7 | NA | TRBV29-1 | NA | CSVSWRKGGYEQYF | TGCAGCGTTAGTTGGAGGAAAGGGGGCTACGAGCAGTACTTC
TRBJ1-6 | NA | TRBV11-2 | TRBD1 | CASSSNRGIHSPLHF | TGTGCCAGCAGCTCAAACAGGGGAATTCATTCACCCCTCCACTTC
TRBJ1-3 | NA | TRBV30 | NA | CAWGGWSSGNTIYF | TGTGCCTGGGGGGGTTGGAGCTCTGGAAACACCATATATTTT
TRBJ1-5 | NA | TRBV5-1 | TRBD1 | CASSCGEQGVNQPQHF | TGCGCCAGCAGCTGTGGGGAACAGGGGGTAAATCAGCCCCAGCATTTT
TRBJ2-1 | once | TRBV6-6 | TRBD2 | CVSSYSQLAGGLGNEQFF | TGTGTCAGCAGTTACTCCCAACTAGCGGGAGGATTAGGTAATGAGCAGTTCTTC
TRBJ1-3 | many | TRBV11-2 | TRBD1 | CASSLTSAGGAFHTIYF | TGTGCCAGCAGCCTAACCTCCGCAGGGGGCGCTTTCCACACCATATATTTT
TRBJ1-2 | once | TRBV13 | NA | CSSSPPTTAGNYGYTF | TGTTCCAGCAGCCCCCCCACAACAGCCGGTAATTATGGTTACACCTTC
TRBJ1-4 | few | TRBV14 | NA | CASSQDRGSFATNEKLFF | TGTGCCAGCAGCCAAGATCGGGGGAGCTTCGCAACTAATGAAAAACTGTTTTTT
TRBJ2-1 | NA | TRBV6-2/TRBV6-3 | TRBD2 | CASRSTTSGTYNEQFF | TGTGCCAGCCGATCGACGACTAGCGGGACCTACAATGAGCAGTTCTTC
TRBJ2-1 | NA | TRBV5-1 | TRBD1 | CASSHGTGTENEQFF | TGCGCCAGCAGCCACGGGACAGGGACTGAAAATGAGCAGTTCTTC
TRBJ2-2 | NA | TRBV11-2 | NA | CVSSFKQSNTGELFF | TGTGTCAGCAGCTTTAAGCAATCGAACACCGGGGAGCTGTTTTTT
TRBJ2-3 | once | TRBV6-5 | NA | CAGSYSNVGDTDTQYF | TGTGCCGGTAGTTACTCGAATGTGGGAGACACAGATACGCAGTATTTT
TRBJ1-2 | NA | TRBV4-3 | TRBD1 | CASSHRGQGNYSF | TGCGCCAGCAGCCATCGAGGACAGGGAAACTACAGCTTC
TRBJ2-1 | NA | TRBV11-2 | TRBD2 | CVRRRPETSGSSNEQFF | TGTGTCAGAAGGCGTCCCGAGACTAGCGGGAGCTCCAATGAGCAGTTCTTC
TRBJ1-1 | few | TRBV7-9 | TRBD1 | CASLPYRGRTEAFF | TGTGCCAGTCTACCCTACAGGGGGCGAACTGAAGCTTTCTTT
TRBJ2-7 | NA | TRBV6-2/TRBV6-3 | NA | CASSSLNFHEQYF | TGTGCCAGCAGTTCACTGAATTTCCACGAGCAGTACTTC
TRBJ2-1 | few | TRBV5-4 | NA | CASSRGTNNEQFF | TGTGCCAGCAGTCGGGGGACCAACAATGAGCAGTTCTTC
TRBJ2-7 | NA | TRBV10-1 | NA | CSSSESVDSYEQYF | TGCTCCAGCAGTGAGTCAGTCGACTCCTACGAGCAGTACTTC
TRBJ1-1 | NA | TRBV10-1 | NA | CSSIDDFKMNTEAFF | TGCTCCAGCATCGACGACTTTAAAATGAACACTGAAGCTTTCTTT
TRBJ2-3 | once | TRBV4-3 | TRBD1 | CASSLGQAHTDTLYF | TGCGCCAGCAGCCTCGGACAGGCCCACACAGATACGCTGTATTTT
TRBJ2-5 | NA | TRBV11-2 | TRBD1 | CARSFRTGGESQYF | TGTGCCCGCAGCTTTCGGACAGGGGGAGAGAGCCAGTACTTC
TRBJ2-2 | many | TRBV12-3/TRBV12-4 | TRBD2 | CASRAGTPGTGELFF | TGTGCCAGCCGAGCGGGGACTCCGGGAACCGGGGAGCTGTTTTTT
TRBJ2-1 | few | TRBV5-4 | NA | CASSLGLHLANEQFF | TGTGCCAGCAGCTTGGGGCTCCACTTAGCCAATGAGCAGTTCTTC
TRBJ1-2 | NA | TRBV10-2 | NA | CASTSRAIVNGYAF | TGCGCCAGCACCTCCAGGGCGATCGTTAATGGCTACGCCTTC
TRBJ2-1 | many | TRBV10-3 | NA | CAISEPPSSYNEQFF | TGTGCCATCAGTGAACCGCCATCCTCCTACAATGAGCAGTTCTTC
TRBJ1-1 | NA | TRBV11-2 | NA | CASTRDGMDTGAFF | TGTGCCAGCACCAGGGACGGCATGGACACTGGAGCTTTCTTT
TRBJ1-1 | NA | TRBV11-2 | NA | CANSLVNTEAFF | TGCGCCAACAGCTTAGTTAACACTGAAGCTTTCTTT
TRBJ2-7 | once | TRBV11-2 | TRBD1 | CANSSPREGAGYEQYF | TGTGCCAACAGCTCACCTCGAGAGGGGGCCGGCTACGAGCAGTACTTC
TRBJ1-1 | NA | TRBV7-9 | TRBD1 | CASSPRQGRTEALF | TGTGCCAGCAGCCCTCGACAGGGGAGGACTGAAGCTCTCTTT
TRBJ1-1 | few | TRBV14 | NA | CASSHLGANTEAFF | TGTGCCAGCAGCCACCTTGGAGCGAACACTGAAGCTTTCTTT
TRBJ2-3 | once | TRBV5-1 | NA | CASRWAGLTDTQYF | TGCGCCAGCAGATGGGCCGGTCTCACAGATACGCAGTATTTT
TRBJ2-3 | many | TRBV6-2/TRBV6-3 | TRBD1 | CASSTVSGGRKDTQYF | TGTGCCAGCAGCACCGTGTCAGGGGGCCGGAAAGATACGCAGTATTTT
TRBJ1-2 | once | TRBV10-3 | NA | CAISETGSYGHNF | TGTGCCATCAGTGAGACGGGGAGCTATGGCCACAACTTC
TRBJ1-6 | NA | TRBV12-3/TRBV12-4 | NA | CASSLRPNSPLHF | TGTGCCAGCAGTTTGCGGCCTAATTCACCCCTCCACTTT
TRBJ2-7 | NA | TRBV15 | NA | CATSTGTGDYEQYF | TGTGCCACCAGTACCGGGACGGGGGACTACGAGCAGTACTTC
TRBJ2-3 | NA | TRBV10-1 | TRBD2 | CASTPGRTSGTSTDRQYF | TGCGCCAGCACCCCCGGCCGGACTAGCGGAACTAGCACAGATAGGCAGTATTTT
TRBJ1-1 | NA | TRBV6-1 | NA | CASIRTRGVKAFF | TGTGCCAGCATTCGGACAAGGGGCGTCAAAGCTTTCTTT
TRBJ2-1 | once | TRBV6-5 | NA | CASSYVRTHEQFF | TGTGCCAGCAGTTACGTCCGGACCCATGAGCAGTTCTTC
TRBJ2-3 | NA | TRBV29-1 | TRBD2 | CSVGASGRPDTQYF | TGCAGCGTGGGGGCCAGCGGGAGGCCAGATACGCAGTATTTT
TRBJ2-1 | NA | TRBV29-1 | NA | CRETLAYNEQSF | TGCAGGGAAACGCTAGCGTACAATGAGCAGTCCTTC
TRBJ1-2 | NA | TRBV6-6 | TRBD1 | CASSLGQGASGYTF | TGTGCCAGCAGTTTGGGACAGGGGGCATCCGGCTACACCTTC
TRBJ2-1 | NA | TRBV11-2 | NA | CVSSLVDWTKQFF | TGTGTCAGCAGCTTAGTGGATTGGACTAAGCAGTTCTTC
TRBJ2-1 | once | TRBV12-3/TRBV12-4 | TRBD2 | CASSWGGGRAYNEQFF | TGTGCCAGCAGTTGGGGGGGGGGACGCGCCTACAATGAGCAGTTCTTC
TRBJ2-3 | NA | TRBV11-2 | NA | CASSISGGAYTRYF | TGTGCCAGCAGTATAAGCGGAGGCGCATATACGCGGTATTTT
TRBJ2-3 | many | TRBV4-1 | TRBD2 | CASSTLAGAADTQYF | TGCGCCAGCAGTACCTTAGCGGGAGCGGCAGATACGCAGTATTTT
TRBJ2-5 | NA | TRBV11-2 | NA | CAGSQTPGEGKGTQYF | TGTGCCGGCAGCCAAACTCCTGGCGAGGGGAAAGGGACCCAGTACTTC
TRBJ1-5 | many | TRBV6-2/TRBV6-3 | TRBD1 | CASRLTGWQPQHF | TGTGCCAGCAGACTGACAGGGTGGCAGCCCCAGCATTTT
TRBJ2-7 | few | TRBV6-5 | NA | CASSPRPVGEQYF | TGTGCCAGCAGTCCCCGGCCGGTAGGCGAGCAGTACTTC
TRBJ1-6 | NA | TRBV6-5 | TRBD1 | CASRRQGIDRDSPLHF | TGTGCCAGCAGGCGGCAGGGAATAGACAGGGATTCACCCCTCCACTTT